Each of the 23 T cell receptor beta chains below was sequenced from the same sample in a study of identical twins (dated by TCRdb to 2016 to 2017). Libraries were built with 5' RACE. Instrument on record: Illumina HiSeq 2000. The public reads were run again by TCRdb, first through fastp at Q25 and then through MiXCR, and only productive beta chains were kept. A single entry per CDR3 protein holds the most common genes and DNA from its merged rows. The sample table lists nearly 650,000 distinct CDR3 sequences, just over 7% of them with a count of one. About 1.5% of the sample goes to the ten largest clones. This same sample was also part of a study on yellow fever vaccine responses in identical twins.

Material for sequencing was PBMCs. The receptor source for this set is a woman under 30 in good health.

The rearrangement links TRBV5-1 to TRBJ1-2; TRBD1 might be the D (5 bases). Germline V gives CDR1 SGHRS, CDR2 YFSETQ. The CDR3 loop spans 14 amino acids. V dropped 0 bases and J dropped 8 bases, with 14 bases sitting between them. The CDR3 protein is CASSLVRDVTGYTF. The CDR3 region has the DNA TGCGCCAGCAGCTTGGTGCGGGACGTTACAGGCTACACCTTC.

The chain has TRBV15 and TRBJ2-1; tentatively, D is TRBD2 (6 bases). CDR3 size: 16 residues. Trimming left V 5 bases short and J 4 bases short, with 18 bases between. Per germline, CDR1 LNHNV and CDR2 YYDKDF (reference sequence). This CDR3 is CATSPLPRGTYNEQFF. The CDR3 coding sequence is TGTGCCACCAGCCCCCTGCCCCGCGGGACGTACAATGAGCAGTTCTTC.

The table lists this clonotype with a few counts. The rearrangement links TRBV11-2 to TRBJ2-5; the D gene is possibly TRBD1 (5 bases). V was cut by 7 bases and J by 2 bases, with 11 bases left in between. Germline lookup yields CDR1 SGHAT and CDR2 FQNNGV. This CDR3 is built from 13 residues. DNA of the CDR3: TGTGCCAGCAACGTGGGGCAACAAGAGACCCAGTACTTC. The encoded protein is CASNVGQQETQYF.

The genes are TRBV4-1 and TRBJ1-1, with D tentatively TRBD1 (6 bases). Germline V lookup: CDR1 MGHRA, CDR2 YSYEKL. The length of the CDR3 is 16 residues. Trimming took off 1 base at V and 0 bases at J, with 12 bases between the two ends. CDR3 DNA sequence: TGCGCCAGCAGCCAAGTCTTAGACAGGATGAACACTGAAGCTTTCTTT. Residues: CASSQVLDRMNTEAFF.

This clonotype was observed at least ten times. The chain recombines TRBV11-3 with TRBJ2-1; perhaps TRBD2 as D (6 bases). This CDR3 has 16 amino acids. The germline CDR1 and CDR2 sequences are SGHNT and YENEEA. The V and J ends lost 2 bases and 6 bases respectively, with 17 bases between them. Written as DNA, the CDR3 is TGTGCCAGCAGCTTACGTTCGGGAGTAGTAACCAATGAGCAGTTCTTC. Protein: CASSLRSGVVTNEQFF.

The chain has TRBV7-9 and TRBJ2-2, with 8 bases identical to TRBD1. V trimming: 4 bases; J trimming: 3 bases; junction bases outside the gene matches: 7. Germline V CDR1 and CDR2: SEHNR, FQNEAQ (reference sequence). The CDR3 totals 16 residues. Written as DNA, the CDR3 is TGTGCCAGCAGCTCGAACGAACAGGGGGACACCGGGGAGCTGTTTTTT. Translation gives CASSSNEQGDTGELFF.

This clonotype was recorded at least ten times. The gene calls are TRBV12-3 or TRBV12-4 and TRBJ1-1, with 9 nucleotides matching TRBD1. With 6 bases clipped from V and 4 bases from J, the junction kept 9 bases outside the gene matches. CDR3 length: 15 residues. CDR3 residues: CASSIKGQGLTEAFF. The DNA of the CDR3 is TGTGCCAGCAGCATTAAGGGACAGGGACTCACTGAAGCTTTCTTT.

This chain connects TRBV7-6 to TRBJ2-1; TRBD2 matches 14 bases. The junction had 9 bases not matched to a gene; V was cut back by 0 bases and J by 2 bases. CDR1 is SGHVS and CDR2 is FNYEAQ in the germline V gene. The CDR3 length is 20 residues. The CDR3 loop is CASSLARLAGGPTPYNEQFF. The CDR3 DNA reads TGTGCCAGCAGCTTAGCCAGACTAGCGGGAGGGCCTACCCCCTACAATGAGCAGTTCTTC.

The sample holds a few counts of this clonotype. V usage is TRBV19 and J usage is TRBJ2-7, with D perhaps assigned TRBD1 or TRBD2 (5 bases each). Trimming cost V 6 bases and J 6 bases, with 18 bases left between them. This CDR3 region has 14 residues. Looked up from germline, CDR1 is LNHDA and CDR2 is SQIVND (reference sequence). The CDR3 sequence: CASSLLAGASEQYF. CDR3 DNA sequence: TGTGCCAGTAGCCTCCTCGCCGGGGCTAGCGAGCAGTACTTC.

This clonotype came up a few times. The chain couples TRBV12-3 or TRBV12-4 to TRBJ2-7; no firm D call. The CDR3 extends over 11 amino acids. With 5 bases removed from V and 6 bases from J, the gap between germline ends came to 8 bases. CDR3 protein: CASSNTSEQYF. CDR3 DNA sequence: TGTGCCAGCAGTAACACCTCCGAGCAGTACTTC.

The chain is built from TRBV24-1 and TRBJ2-2; D possibly matches TRBD1 or TRBD2 (6 bases each). Looked up from germline, CDR1 is KGHDR and CDR2 is SFDVKD. V was shortened by 1 base and J by 1 base, with 12 bases between the two germline ends. This CDR3 region has 17 residues. This CDR3 reads CATSDLGGLRNTGELFF. Here the CDR3 DNA reads TGTGCCACCAGTGATTTAGGGGGGCTCAGGAACACCGGGGAGCTGTTTTTT.

This clonotype was detected a few times. V and J are TRBV20-1 and TRBJ1-6; D might be TRBD1 (5 bases). V dropped 5 bases and J dropped 4 bases, with 9 bases sitting between them. CDR1 and CDR2 from the germline V gene are DFQATT and SNEGSKA (reference sequence). The CDR3 is 13 amino acids. The CDR3 DNA reads as TGCAGTGCTTTTGGGGGATATAATTCACCCCTCCACTTT. Translated: CSAFGGYNSPLHF.

V gene TRBV10-2 combines with J gene TRBJ1-2; D gene uncertain. Germline V CDR1 and CDR2: WSHSY, SAAADI. Trimming took off 10 bases at V and 6 bases at J, with 15 bases between the two ends. The CDR3 loop spans 12 amino acids. CDR3 sequence: CAISSTVDGYTF. The CDR3 DNA follows: TGCGCCATATCGAGCACGGTCGATGGCTACACCTTC.

This clonotype was seen a few times. This sequence joins TRBV20-1 and TRBJ2-3, with D unclear. The CDR3 is made up of 15 amino acids. CDR1 DFQATT and CDR2 SNEGSKA come from the germline V gene (reference sequence). Between the trimmed V and J ends, which lost 6 bases and 1 base, there was a span of 17 bases. CDR3 sequence (DNA): TGCAGTGCCCCTTCCCTTTCTTCGGGCACAGATACGCAGTATTTT. Translated, it gives CSAPSLSSGTDTQYF.

This clonotype came up many times. The CDR3 protein is CASSAGTDYEQYF. CDR3 in DNA: TGTGCCAGCAGTGCCGGGACGGACTACGAGCAGTACTTC. V usage is TRBV27 and J usage is TRBJ2-7; D might be TRBD1 or TRBD2, each matching 5 bases. Germline values: CDR1 MNHEY, CDR2 SMNVEV (reference sequence). V shed 5 bases and J shed 3 bases, with 11 bases lying between them. This CDR3 is 13 amino acids long.

Only a few counts were recorded for this clonotype. This CDR3 is CASSPQGRAHYEQYF. DNA for the CDR3: TGTGCCAGCAGCCCACAGGGGAGGGCCCACTACGAGCAGTACTTC. The V call is TRBV6-1, the J call TRBJ2-7; either TRBD1 or TRBD2 may fit D (7 bases each). CDR1 and CDR2 from the germline V gene are MNHNS and SASEGT. This CDR3 is 15 amino acids long. Trimming removed 6 bases from V and 3 bases from J, with 18 bases in between.

This clonotype came up many times. The rearrangement links TRBV3-1 to TRBJ1-1; no clear D. Germline CDR1 reads LGHDT; CDR2 reads YNNKEL (reference sequence). The CDR3 sequence is 14 residues long. V lost 1 base and J lost 1, with 7 bases in between. In DNA, the CDR3 is TGTGCCAGCAGCCAAGTGCCCGGGAACACTGAAGCTTTCTTT. Amino acids: CASSQVPGNTEAFF.

This clonotype has a count of ten or more. The chain links TRBV28 to TRBJ2-1; 12 positions agree with TRBD2. The CDR3 has 15 amino acids. Germline assignment: CDR1 MDHEN and CDR2 SYDVKM. V was clipped by 2 bases and J by 9 bases; unmatched bases: 5. The CDR3 spells CASSLLAGGAVEQFF. Here the CDR3 DNA reads TGTGCCAGCAGTTTACTAGCGGGAGGGGCAGTTGAGCAGTTCTTC.

V is TRBV6-1 and J is TRBJ1-5; D is unclear. The germline V and J ends were trimmed by 1 base and 0 bases, with 10 bases remaining between them. Germline-derived CDR1 and CDR2 are MNHNS and SASEGT. This CDR3 has 16 residues. The CDR3 spells CASSEGVGYSNQPQHF. The CDR3 DNA follows: TGTGCCAGCAGTGAAGGGGTAGGATATAGCAATCAGCCCCAGCATTTT.

This clonotype has at least ten counts. V gene TRBV12-3 or TRBV12-4 combines with J gene TRBJ1-3; possibly TRBD1 for D (6 bases). This CDR3 is built from 14 residues. V was trimmed by 6 bases and J by 6 bases, leaving 15 bases between them. The CDR3: CASRYTGTLNTIYF. The CDR3 DNA reads as TGTGCCAGCAGGTACACAGGGACCCTAAACACCATATATTTT.

V usage is TRBV11-2 and J usage is TRBJ2-3; 15 positions match TRBD2. The CDR3 runs 17 residues. The V and J ends lost 5 bases and 6 bases, in that order; junction bases with no gene match: 9. Germline assignment: CDR1 SGHAT and CDR2 FQNNGV. Written as DNA, the CDR3 is TGTGCCAGCAGCCTAGGGACTAGCGGGGGGCGCTCGGATACGCAGTATTTT. This sequence encodes CASSLGTSGGRSDTQYF.

This clonotype was seen repeatedly, ten times or more. This chain links TRBV5-1 with TRBJ1-3; D not certain. CDR3 length equals 15 residues. V lost 4 bases to trimming and J lost 3 bases, with 14 bases between them. Germline values: CDR1 SGHRS, CDR2 YFSETQ. The CDR3 spells CASSVEAWGGNTIYF. For the CDR3, the DNA is TGCGCCAGCAGCGTCGAGGCTTGGGGTGGAAACACCATATATTTT.

There are a few counts of this clonotype. The chain links TRBV7-9 to TRBJ2-7; D is ambiguous. The CDR3 contains 16 residues. Trimming took 4 bases from V and 4 from J, leaving 20 bases between them. Per germline, CDR1 SEHNR and CDR2 FQNEAQ (reference sequence). CDR3 residues: CASSSTGGLVSYEQYF. The CDR3 DNA follows: TGTGCCAGCAGCTCTACGGGTGGGCTAGTTTCTTACGAGCAGTACTTC.